The 29 T cell receptor beta chains below were found in one sample sequenced in a study of tumor-infiltrating lymphocytes in primary liver carcinoma. Unsorted bulk tissue, about 18-31 mg of it, served as the source for co-extraction of RNA and DNA. From approximately 500 ng total RNA, TCR beta cDNA was generated with a primer in the constant region. Investigators got TCR beta libraries out of three nested multiplex PCR rounds, done with slightly modified ARM-PCR. TRBV1-TRBV30 forward primers paired with a C-beta reverse primer were used in the first two PCR rounds, which ran approximately 11 cycles each. Using its own MiXCR run on the multiplex PCR reads, TCRdb lists one record per CDR3 protein. This sample has about 75,000 distinct CDR3 sequences, with roughly 72% found just once. The sequenced sample was tumor-adjacent normal liver tissue. Receptor source: a man in his forties with primary liver carcinoma and hepatitis B virus infection.

Concerning this clonotype: Its ends do not fully match the called genes, so a read error is possible. The genes are TRBV25-1 and TRBJ2-1; 9 bases agree with TRBD1. The V gene's germline CDR1 is MGHDK and CDR2 SYGVNS. The CDR3 totals 16 residues. Written as DNA, the CDR3 is TGTGCCAGCGGTGAAACAGGGGGCGAGTCCTACAATGAGCAGTTCTTC. Amino acid sequence: CASGETGGESYNEQFF.

As to this clonotype: Without the conserved terminal phenylalanine or tryptophan, this CDR3 likely stems from a read error. DNA for the CDR3: TGTGCCAGCAATCCAGGGACTACGCATGAGATGGCCCAGTACTTA. Encoded protein: CASNPGTTHEMAQYL. This chain uses TRBV6-6 with TRBJ2-5; 7 positions agree with TRBD2. Germline CDR1 MNHNY, CDR2 SVGAGI (reference sequence). The CDR3 sequence is 15 residues long. J gave up 9 bases and V 7 bases, and 17 bases lay outside the gene matches.

This clonotype was seen a few times. Mismatch with germline at one junction end may stem from a read error. The chain links TRBV5-4 to TRBJ2-7, with 7 bases matching TRBD2. The CDR3 runs to 14 residues. Germline V gives CDR1 SGHNT, CDR2 YYREEE (reference sequence). The CDR3 bases are TGTGTCAGCAGCTTGGGTCTAGCGGACTACGAGCAGTACTTC. As protein: CVSSLGLADYEQYF.

This clonotype is a singleton in its sample. V is TRBV4-3 and J is TRBJ1-2; a possible D gene is TRBD1 (5 bases). Germline-derived CDR1 and CDR2 are LGHNA and YSLEER. V was cut by 4 bases and J by 4 bases, with 16 bases left in between. This CDR3 contains 15 residues. The CDR3 bases are TGCGCCAGCAGCCGGAGTCACGGGGGATCCTATGGCTACACCTTC. This sequence encodes CASSRSHGGSYGYTF.

The table lists this clonotype with a few counts. J is TRBJ1-1 and V is TRBV19, with D possibly being TRBD1 (5 bases). V was trimmed by 3 bases and J by 4 bases, leaving 9 bases between them. CDR1 LNHDA and CDR2 SQIVND come from the germline V gene (reference sequence). The CDR3 is made up of 13 amino acids. The chain's CDR3 is CASSIGGITEAFF. Here the CDR3 DNA reads TGTGCCAGTAGTATTGGGGGGATCACTGAAGCTTTCTTT.

The genes are TRBV30 and TRBJ2-3; a possible D gene is TRBD2 (6 bases). The germline V gene has CDR1 GTSNPN and CDR2 SVGIG (reference sequence). V was trimmed by 8 bases and J by 4 bases, leaving 16 bases between them. This CDR3 is built from 13 residues. For the CDR3, the DNA is TGTGCCAGGTCGGAGGGGTATTCAGATACGCAGTATTTT. It is translated as CARSEGYSDTQYF.

This rearrangement joins TRBV5-4 to TRBJ2-7; TRBD2 agrees at 7 bases. The V gene end was trimmed by 7 bases and the J gene end by 2 bases; junction bases not matched to a gene: 15. The CDR3 runs to 16 residues. Germline lookup yields CDR1 SGHNT and CDR2 YYREEE (reference sequence). In DNA form, the CDR3 reads TGTGCCAGCGCGCGACAGAGGCTAGCGGTGACCTACGAGCAGTACTTC. Translated, it gives CASARQRLAVTYEQYF.

On this clonotype: No conserved phenylalanine or tryptophan is present at the end of the CDR3, so a read error is the likely explanation. V and J are TRBV11-2 and TRBJ2-5; 10 nucleotides agree with TRBD1. J gave up 11 bases and V 5 bases, and 11 bases lay outside the gene matches. This CDR3 contains 14 residues. The germline V gene encodes CDR1 SGHAT and CDR2 FQNNGV. The CDR3 region is CASSATGGGEAQYY. CDR3 nucleotides: TGTGCCAGCAGCGCGACAGGGGGCGGCGAGGCACAGTACTAC.

Comment on this clonotype: An end of the junction does not agree with germline; a read error may underlie this. V usage is TRBV7-8 and J usage is TRBJ1-2, with 8 bases fitting TRBD1. The CDR3 spans 15 residues. Germline values: CDR1 SGHVS, CDR2 FQNEAQ. The CDR3: CACSPRTGGQNGYTF. In DNA, the CDR3 is TGTGCCTGCAGCCCCCGTACAGGGGGTCAGAATGGCTACACCTTC.

About this clonotype: This likely comes from a read error, as the CDR3 has no conserved phenylalanine or tryptophan at its end. The J gene is TRBJ2-1, the V gene TRBV11-2; D unclear. CDR1 SGHAT and CDR2 FQNNGV come from the germline V gene. This CDR3 spans 12 amino acids. Here the CDR3 DNA reads TGTACCAGCAGCCTCTCCCACAATGAGCAGTTCCTC. Encoded protein: CTSSLSHNEQFL.

In the case of this clonotype: This may be a read error: a much more frequent sequence differs by one nucleotide. Given the absence of the conserved phenylalanine or tryptophan at the CDR3 end, a read error is likely. The chain couples TRBV7-9 to TRBJ2-2, with a tentative D call TRBD2 (5 bases). The CDR3 contains 13 residues. The V gene lost 2 bases and the J gene lost 8 bases, with 9 bases spanning the gap. Germline CDR1 and CDR2: SEHNR and FQNEAQ (reference sequence). DNA for the CDR3: TGTGCCAGCAGCTTATGGGAGACGGGGGAGCTGTTTATT. Protein: CASSLWETGELFI.

Of note for this clonotype: The junction and the germline gene differ at one end; a read error may be behind it. This sequence joins TRBV6-1 and TRBJ2-7, with 8 bases matching TRBD1. Looked up from germline, CDR1 is MNHNS and CDR2 is SASEGT. CDR3 size: 18 residues. DNA for the CDR3: TGTGCCATCAGTGAAGTCCCATACAGGGGGGTCACATCGTACAAGCAGTACTTC. Protein sequence: CAISEVPYRGVTSYKQYF.

About this clonotype: An end of the junction does not agree with germline; a read error may underlie this. The chain recombines TRBV4-2 with TRBJ2-7; TRBD2 matches at 9 bases. The CDR3 runs to 16 residues. Germline CDR1 LGHNA, CDR2 YNFKEQ. CDR3 protein: CASSLAASGVSNEQYF. As DNA, the CDR3 is TGTGCTAGCAGCCTAGCGGCTAGCGGGGTTTCCAACGAGCAGTACTTC.

Regarding this clonotype: The final CDR3 position lacks the conserved phenylalanine or tryptophan, pointing to a likely read error. The chain has TRBV2 and TRBJ2-5; TRBD1 matches 7 bases. The V gene end was trimmed by 6 bases and the J gene end by 2 bases; junction bases not matched to a gene: 3. The germline V gene encodes CDR1 SNHLY and CDR2 FYNNEI. The CDR3 extends over 13 amino acids. The CDR3 protein is CASRPTGQETQYL. As DNA, the CDR3 is TGTGCCAGCAGGCCGACAGGGCAAGAGACCCAGTACTTA.

The chain is built from TRBV30 and TRBJ2-1, with a tentative D call TRBD1 (5 bases). The V and J ends lost 0 bases and 8 bases respectively, with 5 bases between them. The CDR3 has 11 amino acids. Germline values: CDR1 GTSNPN, CDR2 SVGIG (reference sequence). CDR3 bases: TGTGCCTGGAGTGTACAGGATGAGCAGTTCTTC. Amino acid sequence: CAWSVQDEQFF. Together with reference TRBV30 and TRBJ2-1, the CDR3 gives the full variable domain: SQTIHQWPATLVQPVGSPLSLECTVEGTSNPNLYWYRQAAGRGLQLLFYSVGIGQISSEVPQNLSASRPQDRQFILSSKKLLLSDSGFYLCAWSVQDEQFFGPGTRLTVL.

Regarding this clonotype: Lacking the conserved final phenylalanine or tryptophan, this CDR3 likely reflects a read error. DNA of the CDR3: TGTGCCAACAGTTATACCGGGTCAGACAATGAGCAGTACCTC. As protein: CANSYTGSDNEQYL. This sequence joins TRBV6-6 and TRBJ2-1, with D unresolved. TRBJ2-7 explains the end of the DNA better; the J call may be wrong. The CDR3 covers 14 residues. Germline assignment: CDR1 MNHNY and CDR2 SVGAGI (reference sequence).

Note on this clonotype: The CDR3 end shows no conserved phenylalanine or tryptophan, and so a read error is likely. The J gene is TRBJ2-5, the V gene TRBV7-9; no reliable D call. Per the germline V gene, CDR1 is SEHNR and CDR2 is FQNEAQ (reference sequence). This CDR3 contains 11 residues. DNA of the CDR3: TGTGTCAGCAGCCCCGATGACACCCAGTACTTA. Protein product: CVSSPDDTQYL.

This clonotype was counted once. Germline is not matched at one junction end, which may reflect a read error. The chain links TRBV6-5 to TRBJ2-1; 7 bases align to TRBD1. This CDR3 is 15 amino acids long. The germline gives CDR1 MNHEY, CDR2 SVGAGI. The CDR3, as DNA: TGCGTTAGCAGTTTCCTGACAGGGTCCTACAATGAGCAGTTCTTC. Its translation is CVSSFLTGSYNEQFF.

This clonotype was detected only once. The conserved closing phenylalanine or tryptophan is absent in this CDR3, likely reflecting a read error. The V and J genes are TRBV7-9 and TRBJ2-6; the match to TRBD2 covers 10 bases. Trimming at V came to 3 bases and at J to 4 bases, leaving 15 bases not matched to a gene. The CDR3 is 20 amino acids. Germline CDR1 SEHNR, CDR2 FQNEAQ (reference sequence). The CDR3 nucleotides are TGTGCCAGCAGCTTGAGGTTGCTGGCTAGCGGGAGTTCCGGGGCCAACGTCCTGACTGTC. It specifies CASSLRLLASGSSGANVLTV.

On this clonotype: One end of the junction is discordant with germline, which a read error may explain. The chain couples TRBV6-2 or TRBV6-3 to TRBJ2-1; TRBD2 agrees at 14 bases. The CDR3 has 16 amino acids. Germline V lookup: CDR1 MNHEY, CDR2 SVGEGT. Here the CDR3 DNA reads TGTGCCTGCGTTTCGGGACTAGCGGGGGTCTACAATGAACAGTTCTTC. It translates to CACVSGLAGVYNEQFF.

As regards this clonotype: This may come from a read error, since a much larger clone is one base off. The chain recombines TRBV7-9 with TRBJ2-7, with no clear D. Germline V gives CDR1 SEHNR, CDR2 FQNEAQ (reference sequence). The CDR3 has 11 residues. The CDR3 region has the DNA TGTGTCAGCAGCTTCAACTACGAGCAGTACTTC. Translating it yields CVSSFNYEQYF.

The rearrangement joins TRBV29-1 to TRBJ2-3; TRBD2 matches 12 bases. CDR1 is SQVTM, CDR2 ANQGSEA, per germline. Trimming at V came to 5 bases and at J to 14 bases, leaving 17 bases not matched to a gene. The CDR3 has 15 residues. As DNA, the CDR3 is TGCAGCGTTTCCGGGACTAGCGGGTTCACAGATACACTGTATTTT. It codes for CSVSGTSGFTDTLYF.

Notes on this clonotype: One end of the junction varies from germline; a read error may be responsible. The chain joins TRBV11-2 to TRBJ2-1; D is perhaps TRBD2 (5 bases). The CDR3 is 16 amino acids. Germline CDR1 and CDR2: SGHAT and FQNNGV. DNA of the CDR3: TGTGCCGGCAGCTATATTAGCGTCCATTTATACAATGAGCAGTTCTTC. It encodes CAGSYISVHLYNEQFF.

This clonotype showed up just once. This rearrangement joins TRBV5-6 to TRBJ1-2; tentatively, D is TRBD1 (5 bases). This CDR3 is 14 amino acids long. The germline CDR1 and CDR2 sequences are SGHDT and YYEEEE. V was trimmed by 3 bases and J by 10 bases, leaving 19 bases between them. The CDR3 DNA is TGTGCCAGCAGCTACTATACAGGACTTGCTTACTACACCTTC. It translates to CASSYYTGLAYYTF.

This chain links TRBV6-1 with TRBJ2-5, with D possibly TRBD2 on 5 matching bases. The CDR3 contains 15 residues. Germline V gene sequence: CDR1 MNHNS, CDR2 SASEGT. Trimming took off 6 bases at V and 0 bases at J, with 14 bases between the two ends. CDR3 in DNA: TGTGCCAGCAGGTCAGAATCGGACTACCAAGAGACCCAGTACTTC. Encoded protein: CASRSESDYQETQYF.

The rearrangement uses TRBV29-1 and TRBJ2-3, with unresolved D. V shed 2 bases and J shed 6 bases, with 6 bases lying between them. Per the germline V gene, CDR1 is SQVTM and CDR2 is ANQGSEA. The CDR3 consists of 11 residues. CDR3 nucleotide sequence: TGCAGCGTTGAACCAAGGGATACGCAGTATTTT. Its translation: CSVEPRDTQYF.

The chain has TRBV25-1 and TRBJ1-2; no clear D. Trimming removed 3 bases at V and 4 bases at J, with 6 bases between. Germline V gives CDR1 MGHDK, CDR2 SYGVNS. CDR3 length: 12 residues. The CDR3 DNA reads as TGTGCCAGCAGTGAGAACTGCTATGGCTACACCTTC. Translation gives CASSENCYGYTF.

A remark on this clonotype: It is unclear where the CDR3 begins or ends on the DNA, so no DNA is shown, and the CDR3 is as TCRdb lists it. The chain uses TRBV11-2 and TRBJ2-2. Germline V lookup: CDR1 SGHAT, CDR2 FQNNGV. The length of the CDR3 is 15 amino acids, counting both ends. CDR3: CASGLVGWGTGELFF.

Comment on this clonotype: A clone one base away is much larger, so this may be a read error. The chain employs TRBV29-1 and TRBJ2-3, with a tentative D call TRBD2 (5 bases). CDR3 length: 12 residues. Germline CDR1 SQVTM, CDR2 ANQGSEA. The V and J ends lost 4 bases and 5 bases respectively, with 10 bases between them. The CDR3 protein is CSVGTPGDTQYF. The CDR3 bases are TGCAGCGTTGGGACTCCAGGAGATACGCAGTATTTT.